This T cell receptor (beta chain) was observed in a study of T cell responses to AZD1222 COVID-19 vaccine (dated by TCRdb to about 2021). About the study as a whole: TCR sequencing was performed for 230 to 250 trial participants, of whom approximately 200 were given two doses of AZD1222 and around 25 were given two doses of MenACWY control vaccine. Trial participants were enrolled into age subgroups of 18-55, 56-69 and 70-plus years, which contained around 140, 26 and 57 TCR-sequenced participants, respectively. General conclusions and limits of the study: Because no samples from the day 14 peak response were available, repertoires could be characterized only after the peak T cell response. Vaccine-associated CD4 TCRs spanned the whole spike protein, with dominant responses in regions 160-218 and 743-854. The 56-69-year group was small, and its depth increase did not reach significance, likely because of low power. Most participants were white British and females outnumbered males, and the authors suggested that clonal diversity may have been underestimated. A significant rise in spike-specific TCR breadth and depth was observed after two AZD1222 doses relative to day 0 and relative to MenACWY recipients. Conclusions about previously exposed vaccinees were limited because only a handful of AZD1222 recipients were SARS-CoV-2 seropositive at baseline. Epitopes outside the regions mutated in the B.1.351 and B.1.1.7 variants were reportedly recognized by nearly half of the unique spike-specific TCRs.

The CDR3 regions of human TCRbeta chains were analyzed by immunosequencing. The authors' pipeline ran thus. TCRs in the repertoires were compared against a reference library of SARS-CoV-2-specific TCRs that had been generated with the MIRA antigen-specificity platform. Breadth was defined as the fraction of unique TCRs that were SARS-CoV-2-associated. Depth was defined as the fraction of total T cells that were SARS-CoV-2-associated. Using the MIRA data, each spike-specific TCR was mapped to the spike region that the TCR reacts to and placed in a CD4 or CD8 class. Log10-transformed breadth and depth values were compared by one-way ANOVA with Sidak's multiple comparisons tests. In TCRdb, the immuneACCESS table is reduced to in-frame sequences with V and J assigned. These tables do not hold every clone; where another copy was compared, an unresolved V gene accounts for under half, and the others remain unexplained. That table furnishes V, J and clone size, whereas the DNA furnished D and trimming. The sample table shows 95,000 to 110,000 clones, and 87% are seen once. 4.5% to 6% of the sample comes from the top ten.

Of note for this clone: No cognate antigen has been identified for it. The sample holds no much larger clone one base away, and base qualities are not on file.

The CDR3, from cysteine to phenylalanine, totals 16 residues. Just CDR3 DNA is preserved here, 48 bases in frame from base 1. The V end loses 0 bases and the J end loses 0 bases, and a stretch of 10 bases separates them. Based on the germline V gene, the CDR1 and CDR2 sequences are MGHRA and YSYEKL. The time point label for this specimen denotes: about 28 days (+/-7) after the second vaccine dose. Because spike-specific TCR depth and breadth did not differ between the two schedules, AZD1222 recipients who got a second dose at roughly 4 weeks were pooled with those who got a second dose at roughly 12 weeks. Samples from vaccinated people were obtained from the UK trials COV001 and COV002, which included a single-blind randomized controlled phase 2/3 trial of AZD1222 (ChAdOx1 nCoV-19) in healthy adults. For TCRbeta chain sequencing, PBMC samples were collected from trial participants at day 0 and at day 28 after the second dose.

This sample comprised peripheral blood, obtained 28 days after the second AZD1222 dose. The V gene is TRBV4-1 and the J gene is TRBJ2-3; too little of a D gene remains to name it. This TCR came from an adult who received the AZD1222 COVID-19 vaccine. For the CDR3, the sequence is CASSQEGRQSTDTQYF. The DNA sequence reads TGCGCCAGCAGCCAAGAGGGTCGGCAGAGCACAGATACGCAGTATTTT.